Listed below are T cell receptor beta chains from one sample, sequenced in a study of OX40 agonist ivuxolimab in advanced cancers. Some clones are missing from TCRdb's copy, which holds only in-frame ones; the method was immunoSEQ multiplex PCR. The data hold tens of thousands of clones, with 80% observed a single time. This specimen was CD4+ or CD8+ T cells sorted from blood, taken in a trial of the OX40 agonist ivuxolimab. The receptors here all came from an adult with an advanced solid tumor such as melanoma, head and neck, liver or kidney cancer. Each CDR3 is given with its conserved first and last residue. The order of the fields is CDR3 DNA, CDR3 protein, J gene, clone size, V gene, D gene. D genes are given only for firm matches. The size of a clone is reported for some rows only, either as once, few or many, or as a class for expanded clones.

cdr3_nt: TGTGCCTGGAGTGTAATCGACAGGACCTACGAGCAGTACTTC; cdr3_aa: CAWSVIDRTYEQYF; j_call: TRBJ2-7; clone_size: NA; v_call: TRBV30; d_call: NA
cdr3_nt: TGTGCCAGCAGTTTAGGGACTAGTCCTAGCACAGATACGCAGTATTTT; cdr3_aa: CASSLGTSPSTDTQYF; j_call: TRBJ2-3; clone_size: NA; v_call: TRBV28; d_call: TRBD2
cdr3_nt: TGTGCCATAACCCGGAACTCCTACAATGAGCAGTTCTTC; cdr3_aa: CAITRNSYNEQFF; j_call: TRBJ2-1; clone_size: NA; v_call: TRBV28; d_call: NA
cdr3_nt: TGCAGCGTCGACGGGAGCGGGTTCTCCTACAATGAGCAGTTCTTC; cdr3_aa: CSVDGSGFSYNEQFF; j_call: TRBJ2-1; clone_size: NA; v_call: TRBV29-1; d_call: NA
cdr3_nt: TGTGCCAGCAGCTTAGTGTCCGGGACACCGAGGGACTTGCAGTACTTC; cdr3_aa: CASSLVSGTPRDLQYF; j_call: TRBJ2-7; clone_size: NA; v_call: TRBV13; d_call: NA
cdr3_nt: TGTGCCAGTAGTATTCAGGGGAATTCACCCCTCCACTTT; cdr3_aa: CASSIQGNSPLHF; j_call: TRBJ1-6; clone_size: NA; v_call: TRBV19; d_call: NA
cdr3_nt: TGTGCCAGCAGTTTAGGAGGATTCACCGGGGAGCTGTTTTTT; cdr3_aa: CASSLGGFTGELFF; j_call: TRBJ2-2; clone_size: NA; v_call: TRBV27; d_call: NA
cdr3_nt: TGTGCCAGCAGCTTGGGGGACAGCTCCTACGAGCAGTACTTC; cdr3_aa: CASSLGDSSYEQYF; j_call: TRBJ2-7; clone_size: NA; v_call: TRBV5-4; d_call: TRBD1
cdr3_nt: TGTGCCGGCGCCATGGGGATCGGAGAGACCCAGTACTTC; cdr3_aa: CAGAMGIGETQYF; j_call: TRBJ2-5; clone_size: few; v_call: TRBV2; d_call: NA
cdr3_nt: TGCAGCGTTCCAGGGTTGGTACCTACTGAAGCTTTCTTT; cdr3_aa: CSVPGLVPTEAFF; j_call: TRBJ1-1; clone_size: NA; v_call: TRBV29-1; d_call: NA
cdr3_nt: TGTGCCAGCAGCGTCGGCGACTACAACGAGCAGTACTTC; cdr3_aa: CASSVGDYNEQYF; j_call: TRBJ2-7; clone_size: NA; v_call: TRBV9; d_call: NA
cdr3_nt: TGCGCCAGCAGCTTGAACAGCCAGAACACTGAAGCTTTCTTT; cdr3_aa: CASSLNSQNTEAFF; j_call: TRBJ1-1; clone_size: NA; v_call: TRBV5-1; d_call: NA
cdr3_nt: TGTGCCAGCAGGCTCCCTCTGGGTGGGGGCGTCAGCAATCAGCCCCAGCATTTT; cdr3_aa: CASRLPLGGGVSNQPQHF; j_call: TRBJ1-5; clone_size: NA; v_call: TRBV21-1; d_call: NA
cdr3_nt: TGTGCCAGCAGCTTGTATCAGGTCCTCACTGAAGCTTTCTTT; cdr3_aa: CASSLYQVLTEAFF; j_call: TRBJ1-1; clone_size: NA; v_call: TRBV5-4; d_call: NA
cdr3_nt: TGTGCCAGCAGCTTGCAGGGGCCATCGGGCTACACCTTC; cdr3_aa: CASSLQGPSGYTF; j_call: TRBJ1-2; clone_size: NA; v_call: TRBV5-4; d_call: NA
cdr3_nt: TGCGCCAGCAGCTTGGTGTTGGATGGGGGAAAGACCCAGTACTTC; cdr3_aa: CASSLVLDGGKTQYF; j_call: TRBJ2-5; clone_size: NA; v_call: TRBV5-1; d_call: NA
cdr3_nt: TGTGCCAGCAGTCTCGCCCGGACAGATACGCAGTATTTT; cdr3_aa: CASSLARTDTQYF; j_call: TRBJ2-3; clone_size: NA; v_call: TRBV2; d_call: NA
cdr3_nt: TGCGCCAGCAGCCAAGCGGGAGGGTCCTACAATGAGCAGTTCTTC; cdr3_aa: CASSQAGGSYNEQFF; j_call: TRBJ2-1; clone_size: once; v_call: TRBV4-3; d_call: TRBD2
cdr3_nt: TGCGCCAGCAGTGATAATTTAGCGGGACCAACCACAGATACGCAGTATTTT; cdr3_aa: CASSDNLAGPTTDTQYF; j_call: TRBJ2-3; clone_size: NA; v_call: TRBV10-2; d_call: TRBD2
cdr3_nt: TGTGCCTGGATGGGAGGCAGGGACGTCTATGGCTACACCTTC; cdr3_aa: CAWMGGRDVYGYTF; j_call: TRBJ1-2; clone_size: NA; v_call: TRBV30; d_call: NA